The clone carrying this TCR beta chain is medium-sized (0.01 to 0.1%) in the sample. Its antigen is unknown. Researchers tagged individual cDNA molecules with unique molecular identifiers. TCRdb fed the 5' RACE reads into MiXCR, producing one record per CDR3 protein. The data hold about 32,000 distinct CDR3 sequences, with around 9% observed a single time. This sample stems from a study of early T cells in non-severe SARS-CoV-2 infection. About the research overall: Unsorted whole blood bulk RNA was sequenced, with unpaired chains. Points from the study as a whole: Anti-spike CD8 responses were favored by VDJdb matching, which missed private and CD4 specificities.

The germline V and J ends were trimmed by 3 bases and 0 bases, with 14 bases remaining between them. The CDR3 length is 16 residues. The chain has TRBV12-3 or TRBV12-4 and TRBJ1-1; D is possibly TRBD1 (5 bases). The source is an adult who was a healthcare worker with PCR-confirmed SARS-CoV-2 infection or an uninfected control (not recorded which). Sequencing was done on a sample of whole blood. The CDR3 nucleotides read TGTGCCAGCAGTTTCCTCGTCCGGGGGGTGAACACTGAAGCTTTCTTT. Amino acid sequence: CASSFLVRGVNTEAFF.